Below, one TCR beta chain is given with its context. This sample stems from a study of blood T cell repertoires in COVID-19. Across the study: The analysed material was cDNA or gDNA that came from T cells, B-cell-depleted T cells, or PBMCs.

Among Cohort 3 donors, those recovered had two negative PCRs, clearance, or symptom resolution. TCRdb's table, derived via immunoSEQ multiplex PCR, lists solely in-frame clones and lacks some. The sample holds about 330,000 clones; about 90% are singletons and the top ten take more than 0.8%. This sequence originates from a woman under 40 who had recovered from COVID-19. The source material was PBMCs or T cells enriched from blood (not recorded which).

The CDR3 region is CAWSGPSIETQYF. The CDR3 DNA reads as TGTGCCTGGAGTGGTCCTAGCATTGAGACCCAGTACTTC. J is TRBJ2-5 and V is TRBV30, with D possibly being TRBD2 (5 bases). The germline V gene encodes CDR1 GTSNPN and CDR2 SVGIG (reference sequence). The CDR3 is made up of 13 amino acids. Trimming cost V 1 base and J 5 bases, with 11 bases left between them. Combining the CDR3 with reference TRBV30 and TRBJ2-5 gives the whole variable domain SQTIHQWPATLVQPVGSPLSLECTVEGTSNPNLYWYRQAAGRGLQLLFYSVGIGQISSEVPQNLSASRPQDRQFILSSKKLLLSDSGFYLCAWSGPSIETQYFGPGTRLLVL.